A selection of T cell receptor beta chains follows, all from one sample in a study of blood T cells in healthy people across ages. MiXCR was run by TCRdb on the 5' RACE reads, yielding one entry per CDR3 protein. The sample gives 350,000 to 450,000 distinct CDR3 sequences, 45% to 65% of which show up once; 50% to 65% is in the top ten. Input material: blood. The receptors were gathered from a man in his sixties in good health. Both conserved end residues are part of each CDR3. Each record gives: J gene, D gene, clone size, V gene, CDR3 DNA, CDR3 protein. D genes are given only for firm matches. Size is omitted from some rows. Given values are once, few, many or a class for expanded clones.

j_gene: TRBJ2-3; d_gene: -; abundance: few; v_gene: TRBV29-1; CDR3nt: TGCAGCGTTGCGGCCTTTGGCGGGGGCACAGATACGCAGTATTTT; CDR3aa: CSVAAFGGGTDTQYF
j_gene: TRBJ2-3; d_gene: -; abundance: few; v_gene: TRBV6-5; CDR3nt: TGTGCCAGCAGACTCGGGAATCGGGGCACAGATACGCAGTATTTT; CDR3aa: CASRLGNRGTDTQYF
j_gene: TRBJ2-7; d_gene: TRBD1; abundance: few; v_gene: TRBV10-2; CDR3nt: TGCGCCAGCACCCCGGGACAGGGCAGTCCCTACGAGCAGTACTTC; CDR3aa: CASTPGQGSPYEQYF
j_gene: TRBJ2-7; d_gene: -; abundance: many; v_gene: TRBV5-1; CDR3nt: TGCGCCAGCAGCTTGGGTTCAGGGACCAACGAGCAGTACTTC; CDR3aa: CASSLGSGTNEQYF
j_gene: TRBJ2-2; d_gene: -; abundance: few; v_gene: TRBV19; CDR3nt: TGTGCCAGTAGCTGGACAGTGGGCACCGGGGAGCTGTTTTTT; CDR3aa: CASSWTVGTGELFF
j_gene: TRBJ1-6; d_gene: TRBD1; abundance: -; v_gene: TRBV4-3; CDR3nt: TGCGCCAGCAGCTATCAGGGGGTACTCCACTTT; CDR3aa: CASSYQGVLHF
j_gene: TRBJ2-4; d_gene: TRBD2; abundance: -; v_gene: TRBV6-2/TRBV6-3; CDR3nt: TGTGCCAGCAGACCGGGACTAGCATCCGCCAAAAACATTCAGTACTTC; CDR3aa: CASRPGLASAKNIQYF
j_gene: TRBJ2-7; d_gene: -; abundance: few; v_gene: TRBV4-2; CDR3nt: TGTGCCAGCAGCCAAGGGTCTGGCGTCTCTTACGAGCAGTACTTC; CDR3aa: CASSQGSGVSYEQYF
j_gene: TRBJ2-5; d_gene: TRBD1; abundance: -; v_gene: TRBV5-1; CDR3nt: TGCGCCAACAGCCCGGGACAGGGGGTTCCCGATGAGCAGTACTTC; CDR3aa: CANSPGQGVPDEQYF
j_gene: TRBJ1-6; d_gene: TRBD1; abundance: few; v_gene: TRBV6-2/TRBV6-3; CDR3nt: TGTGCCAGCAGTACGGGACAGTTCCATAATTCACCCCTCCACTTT; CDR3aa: CASSTGQFHNSPLHF
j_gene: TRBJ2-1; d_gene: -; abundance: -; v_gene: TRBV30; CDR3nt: TGTGCCTGGAGTGGGGACCGAGCCAATGAGCAGTTCTTC; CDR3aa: CAWSGDRANEQFF
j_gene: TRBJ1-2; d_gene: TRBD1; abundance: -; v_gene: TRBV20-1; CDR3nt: TGCAGTGCACGGGACAGGGGAAAGAGCTACACCTTC; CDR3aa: CSARDRGKSYTF
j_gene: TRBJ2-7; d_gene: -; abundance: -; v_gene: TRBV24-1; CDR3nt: TGTGCCACCAGTGAGACCGGGACCTACGAGCAGTACTTC; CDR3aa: CATSETGTYEQYF
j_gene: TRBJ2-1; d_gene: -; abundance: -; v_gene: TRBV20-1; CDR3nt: TGCAGTGCTAGAGATCGAAGCGGCTCCTCATACAATGAGCAGTTCTTC; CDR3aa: CSARDRSGSSYNEQFF
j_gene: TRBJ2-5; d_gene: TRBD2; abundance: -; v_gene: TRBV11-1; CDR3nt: TGTGCCAGCAGCCCGGGACTAGCGGCTGGAAATGAGCAGTACTTC; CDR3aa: CASSPGLAAGNEQYF
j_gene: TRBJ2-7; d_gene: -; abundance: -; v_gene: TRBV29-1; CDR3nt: TGCAGCGTGGCCAGGGGATCCTACGAGCAGTACTTC; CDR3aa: CSVARGSYEQYF
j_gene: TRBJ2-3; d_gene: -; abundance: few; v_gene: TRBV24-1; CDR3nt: TGTGCCACCAGTGATCGGACGGAGAGCACAGATACGCAGTATTTT; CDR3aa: CATSDRTESTDTQYF
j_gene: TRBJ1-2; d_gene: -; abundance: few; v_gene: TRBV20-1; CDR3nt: TGCAGTGCTGGGGGGGCCTCACAACCTGCGGGCTACACCTTC; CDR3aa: CSAGGASQPAGYTF
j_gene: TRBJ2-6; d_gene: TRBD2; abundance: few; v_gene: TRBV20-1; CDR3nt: TGCAGTGCTAGCCCCGGGACTATCTCTGGGGCCAACGTCCTGACTTTC; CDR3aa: CSASPGTISGANVLTF
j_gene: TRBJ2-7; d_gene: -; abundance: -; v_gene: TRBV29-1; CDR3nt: TGCAGTACTGGACAGATACTTTCCTACAATGAGCAGTACTTC; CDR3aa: CSTGQILSYNEQYF
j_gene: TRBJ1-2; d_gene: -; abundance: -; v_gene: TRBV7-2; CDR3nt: TGTGCCAGCAGCTTAGGCCCCGGGCAGCGACATGGCCACACCTTC; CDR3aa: CASSLGPGQRHGHTF
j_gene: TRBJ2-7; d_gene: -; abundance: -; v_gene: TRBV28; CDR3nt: TGTGCCAGCAGTTTTCCGGCCAGGCTCTACGAGCAGTACTTC; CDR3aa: CASSFPARLYEQYF
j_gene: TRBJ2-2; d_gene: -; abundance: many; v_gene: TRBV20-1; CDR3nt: TGCAGTGCTAGAGATCTGGGTTCCGACACCGGGGAGCTGTTTTTT; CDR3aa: CSARDLGSDTGELFF
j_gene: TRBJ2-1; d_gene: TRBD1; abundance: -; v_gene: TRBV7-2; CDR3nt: TGTGCCAGCAGCCTTCTGGGACAGGGATCCCCAAATGAGCAGTTCTTC; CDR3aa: CASSLLGQGSPNEQFF
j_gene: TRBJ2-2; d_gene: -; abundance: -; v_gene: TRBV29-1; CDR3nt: TGCAGCGGTGGACAGACCTACACCGGGGAGCTGTTTTTT; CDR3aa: CSGGQTYTGELFF
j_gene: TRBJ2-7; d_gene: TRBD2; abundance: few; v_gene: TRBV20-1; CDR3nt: TGCAGTGCTCGGGGGGAGTCTTGGTACGAGCAGTACTTC; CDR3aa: CSARGESWYEQYF
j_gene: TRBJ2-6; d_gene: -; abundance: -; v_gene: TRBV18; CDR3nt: TGTGCCAGCTCCACGTCCGGCTCTGGGGCCAACGTCCTGACTTTC; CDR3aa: CASSTSGSGANVLTF
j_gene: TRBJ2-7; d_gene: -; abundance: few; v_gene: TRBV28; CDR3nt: TGTGCCAGCAGGGACAGTTACTACGAGCAGTACTTC; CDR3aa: CASRDSYYEQYF
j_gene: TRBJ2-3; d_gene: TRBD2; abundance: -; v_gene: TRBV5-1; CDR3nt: TGCGCCAGCAGCCTGGGACTAGCGGAGTCAGATACGCAGTATTTT; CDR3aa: CASSLGLAESDTQYF
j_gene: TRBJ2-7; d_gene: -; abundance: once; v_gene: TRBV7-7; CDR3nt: TGTGCTAGCAGCCTTGACCTCGACAATGAGCAGTACTTC; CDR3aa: CASSLDLDNEQYF
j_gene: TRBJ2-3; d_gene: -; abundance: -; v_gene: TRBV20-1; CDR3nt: TGCAGTGCCCTTGAGGGAACAGATACGCAGTATTTT; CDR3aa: CSALEGTDTQYF
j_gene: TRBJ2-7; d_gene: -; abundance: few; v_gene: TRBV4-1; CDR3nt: TGCGCCAGCAGCCAGGCGGTCTTCTACGAGCAGTACTTC; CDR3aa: CASSQAVFYEQYF
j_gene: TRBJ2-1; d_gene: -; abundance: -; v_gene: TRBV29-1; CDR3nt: TGCAGCGTTGGGGATAGCTCCTACAATGAGCAGTTCTTC; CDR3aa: CSVGDSSYNEQFF
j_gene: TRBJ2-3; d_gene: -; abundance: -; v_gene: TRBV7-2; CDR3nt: TGTGCCAGCAGCTATTCTGATGGGGATACGCAGTATTTT; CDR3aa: CASSYSDGDTQYF
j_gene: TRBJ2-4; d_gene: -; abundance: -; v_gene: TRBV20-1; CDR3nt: TGCAGTGCCGGCCCGGGGGTAGCCAAAAACATTCAGTACTTC; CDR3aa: CSAGPGVAKNIQYF
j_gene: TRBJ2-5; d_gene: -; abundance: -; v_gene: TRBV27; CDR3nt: TGTGCCAGCAGTCCCCGGGTGGATGCCACGGGGCAAGAGACCCAGTACTTC; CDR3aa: CASSPRVDATGQETQYF
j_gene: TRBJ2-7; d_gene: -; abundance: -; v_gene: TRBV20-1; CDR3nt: TGCAGTGCTAGAGGAATTTGGGAGTTCAGCTCCTACGAGCAGTACTTC; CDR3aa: CSARGIWEFSSYEQYF
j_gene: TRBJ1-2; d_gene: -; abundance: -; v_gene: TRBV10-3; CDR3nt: TGTGCCATCAGTGAGTCTAACAGGGTCAGCACCTTC; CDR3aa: CAISESNRVSTF
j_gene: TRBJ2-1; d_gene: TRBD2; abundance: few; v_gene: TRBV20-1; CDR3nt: TGCAGTGCTAGGGAAAGACTAGCGGGAGTGCCCTCCTACAATGAGCAGTTCTTC; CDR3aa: CSARERLAGVPSYNEQFF
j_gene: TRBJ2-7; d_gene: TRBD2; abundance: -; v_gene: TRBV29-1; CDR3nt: TGCGGCGTTGTTTCGGGACTAGCTGCCTACGAGCAGTACTTC; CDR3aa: CGVVSGLAAYEQYF
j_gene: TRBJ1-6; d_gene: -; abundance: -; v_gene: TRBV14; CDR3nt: TGTGCCAGCAGCCAAGTGGGGCGGAGAAATTCACCCCTCCACTTT; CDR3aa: CASSQVGRRNSPLHF
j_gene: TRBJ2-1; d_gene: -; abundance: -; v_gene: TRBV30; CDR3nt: TGTGCCTGGAGGGTACGGGACTTGTACAATGAGCAGTTCTTC; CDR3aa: CAWRVRDLYNEQFF
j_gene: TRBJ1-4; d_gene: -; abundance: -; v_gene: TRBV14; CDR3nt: TGTGCCAGCAGCCAAGATCTCAGAAATGAAAAACTGTTTTTT; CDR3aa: CASSQDLRNEKLFF
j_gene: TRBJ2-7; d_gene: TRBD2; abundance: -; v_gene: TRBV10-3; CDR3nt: TGTGCCATCAGTGAGTCTGGGACTAATGACGAGCAGTACTTC; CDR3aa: CAISESGTNDEQYF
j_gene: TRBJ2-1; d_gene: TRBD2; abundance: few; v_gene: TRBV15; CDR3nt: TGTGCCACCAGCAGTAGACTAGCGATGAGTGAGCAGTTCTTC; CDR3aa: CATSSRLAMSEQFF
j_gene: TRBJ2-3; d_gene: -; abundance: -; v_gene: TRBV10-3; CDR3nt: TGTGCCATCAGTGACGGAGGCACAGATACGCAGTATTTT; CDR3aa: CAISDGGTDTQYF
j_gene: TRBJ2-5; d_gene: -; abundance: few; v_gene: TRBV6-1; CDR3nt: TGCGCCAGCCGTTCGGGTGGGGAGACCCAGTACTTC; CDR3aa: CASRSGGETQYF
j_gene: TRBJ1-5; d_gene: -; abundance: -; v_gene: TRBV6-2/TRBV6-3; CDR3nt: TGTGCCAGCAGGCCGGGACACAGCAATCAGCCCCAGCATTTT; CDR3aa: CASRPGHSNQPQHF
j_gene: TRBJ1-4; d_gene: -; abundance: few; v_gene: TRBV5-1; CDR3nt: TGCGCCAGCAGCTCCCTGATGGCCAGGTTAATTAATGAAAAACTGTTTTTT; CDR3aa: CASSSLMARLINEKLFF
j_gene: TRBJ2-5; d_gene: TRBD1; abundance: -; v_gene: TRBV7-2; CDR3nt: TGTGCTAGCAGCAAGGACAGGGTTTCGGAGACCCAGTACTTC; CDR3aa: CASSKDRVSETQYF
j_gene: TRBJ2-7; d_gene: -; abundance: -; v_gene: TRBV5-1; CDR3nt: TGCGCCAGCTACGAGGTGGGAGGCTACGAGCAGTACTTC; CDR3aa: CASYEVGGYEQYF
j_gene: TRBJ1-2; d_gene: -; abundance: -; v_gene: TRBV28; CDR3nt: TGTGCCAGCAGTGTGTCGGACAGTTATGGCTACACCTTC; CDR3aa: CASSVSDSYGYTF
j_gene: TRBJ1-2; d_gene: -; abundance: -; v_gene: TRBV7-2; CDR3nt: TGTGCCAGCAGCAGAGGGTATACCGGGAGCCAGGATGGCTACACCTTC; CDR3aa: CASSRGYTGSQDGYTF
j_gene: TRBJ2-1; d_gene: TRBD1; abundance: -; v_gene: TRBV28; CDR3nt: TGTGCCAGCAGTTTAAGACAGGGAAGCTACGAGCAGTTCTTC; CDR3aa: CASSLRQGSYEQFF
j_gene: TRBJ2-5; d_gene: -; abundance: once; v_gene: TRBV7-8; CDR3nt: TGCGCCAGCAGCTTACCCACCGGTAGGACGAGCTTGGAGCAGTACTTC; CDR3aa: CASSLPTGRTSLEQYF